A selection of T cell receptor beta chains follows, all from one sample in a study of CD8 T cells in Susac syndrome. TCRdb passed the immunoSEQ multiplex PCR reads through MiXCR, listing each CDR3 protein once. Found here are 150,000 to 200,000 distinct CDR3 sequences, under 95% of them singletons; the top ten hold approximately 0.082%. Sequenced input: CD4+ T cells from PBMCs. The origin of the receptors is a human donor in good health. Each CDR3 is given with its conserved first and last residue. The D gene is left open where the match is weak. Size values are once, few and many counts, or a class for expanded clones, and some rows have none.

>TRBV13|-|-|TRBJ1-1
TGTGCCAGCCAGCCAAAGGGTGTCAAGGGAGGGACTGAAGCTTTCTTT
CASQPKGVKGGTEAFF
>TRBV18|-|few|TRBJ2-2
TGTGCCAGCTCGCAAGGACAGCGGAACACCGGGGAGCTGTTTTTT
CASSQGQRNTGELFF
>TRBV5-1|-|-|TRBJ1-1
TGCGCCAGCAGCTTGGGAGACCTAGGGACTGAAGCTTTCTTT
CASSLGDLGTEAFF
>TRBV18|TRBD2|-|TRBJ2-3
TGTGCCAGCTCACCAGCGGCGGGAGCGGGAACAGATACGCAGTATTTT
CASSPAAGAGTDTQYF
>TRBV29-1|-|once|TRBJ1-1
TGCAGCGTTGAAGAGGGGGCCACTGAAGCTTTCTTT
CSVEEGATEAFF
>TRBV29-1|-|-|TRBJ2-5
TGCAGCGGGGACAATAACGGAGAGACCCAGTACTTC
CSGDNNGETQYF
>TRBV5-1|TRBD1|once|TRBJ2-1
TGCGCCAGCAGCCCCAGACAGGGGGCAAATGAGCAGTTCTTC
CASSPRQGANEQFF
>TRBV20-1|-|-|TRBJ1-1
TGCAGTGCTAGGGAGGACAGAGACACTGAAGCTTTCTTT
CSAREDRDTEAFF
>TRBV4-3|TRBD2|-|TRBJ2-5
TGCGCCAGCAGCCAAGTTGATGCCGGGACTAGCGGGGGGGCCTTGGAGACCCAGTACTTC
CASSQVDAGTSGGALETQYF
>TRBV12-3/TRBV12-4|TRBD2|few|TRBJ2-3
TGTGCCAGCAGCCGGACTAGCGGGAGCACAGATACGCAGTATTTT
CASSRTSGSTDTQYF
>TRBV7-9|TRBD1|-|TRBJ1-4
TGTGCCAGCAGCAAAGACAGGGGTGAAAAACTGTTTTTT
CASSKDRGEKLFF
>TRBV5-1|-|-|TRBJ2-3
TGCGCCAGCAGCTTGGTCAGTCGAGATACGCAGTTTTTT
CASSLVSRDTQFF
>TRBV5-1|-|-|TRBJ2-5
TGCGCCAGCAGCTTGGAAGGTGGGGGAGAAGAGACCCAGTACTTC
CASSLEGGGEETQYF
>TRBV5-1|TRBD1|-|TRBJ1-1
TGCGCCAGCAGCCAGACCTTAGAGGGGGCAGGCACTGAAGCTTTCTTT
CASSQTLEGAGTEAFF
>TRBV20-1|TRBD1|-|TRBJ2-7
TGCAGTGCCCCCAGGGGGCCCTACGAGCAGTACTTC
CSAPRGPYEQYF
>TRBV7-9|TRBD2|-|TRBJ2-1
TGTGCCAGCAGCTCCCGACTTAGCGGGAACTACAATGAGCAGTTCTTC
CASSSRLSGNYNEQFF
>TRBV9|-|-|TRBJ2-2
TGTGCCAGCAGCCCAACGGCGGGGGCGGGCACCGGGGAGCTGTTTTTT
CASSPTAGAGTGELFF
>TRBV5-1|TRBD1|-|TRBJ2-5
TGCGCCAGCAGCTCACAGGGGGCCGGGGCAGAGACCCAGTACTTC
CASSSQGAGAETQYF
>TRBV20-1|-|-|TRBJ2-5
TGCAGTGCTAGAGATCATCTAAGCCGAGCCCAAGAGACCCAGTACTTC
CSARDHLSRAQETQYF
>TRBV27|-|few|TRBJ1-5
TGTGCCAGCAGTTTGAACAATCAGCCCCAGCATTTT
CASSLNNQPQHF
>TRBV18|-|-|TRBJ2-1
TGTGCCAGCTCACCATTCGACTCCGACAATGAGCAGTTCTTC
CASSPFDSDNEQFF
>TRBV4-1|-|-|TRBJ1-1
TGCGCCAGCGGGGGGGACCTGAACACTGAAGCTTTCTTT
CASGGDLNTEAFF
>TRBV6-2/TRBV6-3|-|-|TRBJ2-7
TGTGCCAGCAGGACGGGGGGCCCTTTGGAGCAGTACTTC
CASRTGGPLEQYF
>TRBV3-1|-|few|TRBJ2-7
TGTGCCAGCAGCGACCTAAGCTCCTACGAGCAGTACTTC
CASSDLSSYEQYF
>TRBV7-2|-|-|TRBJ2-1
TGTGCCAGCAGCTTAGCCTCCGGGACTGCATCCTACAATGAGCAGTTCTTC
CASSLASGTASYNEQFF
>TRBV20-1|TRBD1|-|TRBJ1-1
TGCAGTGCCACGAAGCCTAACAGGGGTTTTAGCACTGAAGCTTTCTTT
CSATKPNRGFSTEAFF
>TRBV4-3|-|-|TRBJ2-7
TGCGCCAGCAGCCAAGAGTCGGGTCTGGGCTACGAGCAGTACTTC
CASSQESGLGYEQYF
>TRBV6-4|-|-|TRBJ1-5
TGTGCCAGCAGCCCTGGGGAGAATCAGCCCCGGCATTTT
CASSPGENQPRHF
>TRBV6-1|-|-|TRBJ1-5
TGTGCCAGCAGCCAGGGACTTTGGGCCGGGGGCAATCAGCCCCAGCATTTT
CASSQGLWAGGNQPQHF
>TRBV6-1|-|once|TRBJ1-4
TGTGCCAGCAGTGAAGGGTCGAGGGGAAAACTGTTTTTT
CASSEGSRGKLFF
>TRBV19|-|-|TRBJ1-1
TGTGCCAGTAATACGGGACGTACGAGCACTGAAGCTTTCTTT
CASNTGRTSTEAFF
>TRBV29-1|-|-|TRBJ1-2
TGCAGCGTTGAAGATCTCGCGGGACGCCCGGGGGGCTACACCTTC
CSVEDLAGRPGGYTF
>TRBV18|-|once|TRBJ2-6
TGTGCCAGCTCACCGGTAGGGGCGCAAGGGGCCAACGTCCTGACTTTC
CASSPVGAQGANVLTF
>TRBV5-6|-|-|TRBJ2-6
TGTGCCAGCAGCTTTACCTGGGGTTCTGGGGCCAACGTCCTGACTTTC
CASSFTWGSGANVLTF
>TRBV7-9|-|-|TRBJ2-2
TGTGCCAGCAGCCCAGCCGGGGAATCCGCCGGGGAGCTGTTTTTT
CASSPAGESAGELFF
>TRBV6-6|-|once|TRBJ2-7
TGTGCCAGCAGCCCTATTGTAGGGCATTACGAGCAGTACTTC
CASSPIVGHYEQYF
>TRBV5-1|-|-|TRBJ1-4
TGCGCCAGCAGCTTGGGTCGGGACAAAAAGGAAAAACTGTTTTTT
CASSLGRDKKEKLFF
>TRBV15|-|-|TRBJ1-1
TGTGCCACCAGCAGAGATCAGGACCCGAGAACTGAAGCTTTCTTT
CATSRDQDPRTEAFF
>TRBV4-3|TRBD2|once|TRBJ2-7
TGCGCCAGCAGCCAAGTGCTAGCGGGGATGGAGCAGTACTTC
CASSQVLAGMEQYF
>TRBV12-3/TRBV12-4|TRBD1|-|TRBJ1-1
TGTGCCAGCAGCCCACAGGGGGCAGTGAACACTGAAGCTTTCTTT
CASSPQGAVNTEAFF
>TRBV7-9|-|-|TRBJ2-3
TGTGCCAGCAACCAGGACATCTCCACAGATACGCAGTATTTT
CASNQDISTDTQYF
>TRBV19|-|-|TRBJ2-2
TGTGCCAGTAAAATTCTTACGATTACCGGGGAGCTGTTTTTT
CASKILTITGELFF
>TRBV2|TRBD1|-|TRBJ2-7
TGTGCCAGCAACCGGGACAGGGAATTCCACGAGCAGTACTTC
CASNRDREFHEQYF
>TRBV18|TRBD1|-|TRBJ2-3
TGTGCCAGCTCACCACCGGAGACAGGGGGTCTGGATACGCAGTATTTT
CASSPPETGGLDTQYF
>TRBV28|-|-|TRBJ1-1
TGTGCCAGCAGTTTCCCAACTTCTTTAGGTCCTGAAGCTTTCTTT
CASSFPTSLGPEAFF
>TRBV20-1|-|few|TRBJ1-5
TGCAGTGCTAGACCCCCGTTGGACAGAAGGGGTCAGCCCCAGCATTTT
CSARPPLDRRGQPQHF
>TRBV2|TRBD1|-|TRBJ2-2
TGTGCCAGCATGAGGACAGGGGGCCACACCGGGGAGCTGTTTTTT
CASMRTGGHTGELFF
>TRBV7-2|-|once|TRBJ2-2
TGTGCCAGCAGCTCTAGAGGACCATCTAACACCGGGGAGCTGTTTTTT
CASSSRGPSNTGELFF
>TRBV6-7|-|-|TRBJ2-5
TGTGCCAGCAGTTACTACGAGACCCAGTACTTC
CASSYYETQYF
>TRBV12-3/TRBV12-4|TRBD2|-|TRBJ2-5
TGTGCCAGCACCCCGGGGGGATCCCAAGAGACCCAGTACTTC
CASTPGGSQETQYF
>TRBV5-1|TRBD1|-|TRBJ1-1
TGCGCCAGCAGCCAATCGGGACAGCTGAACACTGAAGCTTTCTTT
CASSQSGQLNTEAFF
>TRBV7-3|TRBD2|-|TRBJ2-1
TGTGCCAGCAGCTTAATGACTAGCGGTTACAATGAGCAGTTCTTC
CASSLMTSGYNEQFF
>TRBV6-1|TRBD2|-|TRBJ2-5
TGTGCCAGCAGTGAACCCCTCGGGACTACCAACCAAGAGACCCAGTACTTC
CASSEPLGTTNQETQYF